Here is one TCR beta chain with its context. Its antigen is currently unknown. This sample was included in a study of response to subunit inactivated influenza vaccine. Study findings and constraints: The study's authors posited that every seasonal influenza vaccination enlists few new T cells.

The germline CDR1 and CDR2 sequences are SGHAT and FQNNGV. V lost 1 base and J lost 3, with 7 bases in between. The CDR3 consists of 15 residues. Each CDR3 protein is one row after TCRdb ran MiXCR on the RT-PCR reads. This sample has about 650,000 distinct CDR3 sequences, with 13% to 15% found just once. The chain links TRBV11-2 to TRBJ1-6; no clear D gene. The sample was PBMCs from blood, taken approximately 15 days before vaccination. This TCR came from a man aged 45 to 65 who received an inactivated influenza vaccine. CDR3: CASSLAGSYNSPLHF. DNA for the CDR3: TGTGCCAGCAGCTTAGCGGGCAGCTATAATTCACCCCTCCACTTT.